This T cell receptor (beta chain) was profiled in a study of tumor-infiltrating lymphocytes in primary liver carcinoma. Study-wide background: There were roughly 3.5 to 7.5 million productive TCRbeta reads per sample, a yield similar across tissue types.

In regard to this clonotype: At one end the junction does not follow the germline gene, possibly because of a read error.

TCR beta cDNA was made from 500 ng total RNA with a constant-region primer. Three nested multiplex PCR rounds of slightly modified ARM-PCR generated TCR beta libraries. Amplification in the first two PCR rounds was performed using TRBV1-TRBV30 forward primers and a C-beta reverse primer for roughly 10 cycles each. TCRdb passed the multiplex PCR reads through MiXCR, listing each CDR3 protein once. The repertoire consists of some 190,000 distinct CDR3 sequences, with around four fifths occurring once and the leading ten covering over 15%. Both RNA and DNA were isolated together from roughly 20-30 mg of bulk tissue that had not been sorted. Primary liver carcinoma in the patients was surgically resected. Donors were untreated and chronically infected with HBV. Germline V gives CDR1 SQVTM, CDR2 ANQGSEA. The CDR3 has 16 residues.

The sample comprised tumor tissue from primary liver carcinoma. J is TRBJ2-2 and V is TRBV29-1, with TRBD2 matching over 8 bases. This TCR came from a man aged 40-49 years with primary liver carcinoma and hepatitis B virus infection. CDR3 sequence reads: CSVAGLVATTTGELFF. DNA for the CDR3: TGCAGCGTTGCGGGACTAGTGGCAACGACCACCGGGGAGCTGTTCTTT.